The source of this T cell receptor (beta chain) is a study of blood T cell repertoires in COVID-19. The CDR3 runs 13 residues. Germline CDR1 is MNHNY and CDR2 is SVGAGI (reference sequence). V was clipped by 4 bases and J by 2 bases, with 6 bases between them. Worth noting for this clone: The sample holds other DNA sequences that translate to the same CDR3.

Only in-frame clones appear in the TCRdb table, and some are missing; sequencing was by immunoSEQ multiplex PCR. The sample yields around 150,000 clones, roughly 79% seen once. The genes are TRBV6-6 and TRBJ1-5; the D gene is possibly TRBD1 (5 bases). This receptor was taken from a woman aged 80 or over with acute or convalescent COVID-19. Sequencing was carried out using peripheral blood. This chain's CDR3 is CASSWGGNQPQHF. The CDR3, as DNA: TGTGCCAGCAGTTGGGGGGGCAATCAGCCCCAGCATTTT.